The sequence of this TCR beta chain was determined in a study of Ad26.COV2.S vaccination and SARS-CoV-2 variants. Study-level information: Donor allocation was to the COV1001 Ad26.COV2.S trial arm.

Only in-frame clones appear in the TCRdb table, and some are missing; sequencing was by immunoSEQ multiplex PCR. The profile shows some 350,000 clones, approximately 87% of them singletons. Treatment reported: around 19 received Ad26.COV2.S at low or high dose, single or two shots; 5 received placebo; per-sample allocation not given. The samples were gathered on day 63 after the first injection of vaccine or placebo. The ends lost 6 bases at V and 4 bases at J; junction bases unmatched: 4. Per the germline V gene, CDR1 is SNHLY and CDR2 is FYNNEI. The length of the CDR3 is 15 residues. This chain uses TRBV2 with TRBJ2-7, with TRBD2 matching over 15 bases. This specimen was peripheral blood, taken in a trial of Ad26.COV2.S vaccine versus placebo. The TCR was taken from a person between 18 and 60 years old who received the Ad26.COV2.S COVID-19 vaccine or a placebo. The CDR3 sequence: CASRPGTSGGYEQYF. The CDR3 nucleotides read TGTGCCAGCAGACCCGGGACTAGCGGGGGGTACGAGCAGTACTTC.